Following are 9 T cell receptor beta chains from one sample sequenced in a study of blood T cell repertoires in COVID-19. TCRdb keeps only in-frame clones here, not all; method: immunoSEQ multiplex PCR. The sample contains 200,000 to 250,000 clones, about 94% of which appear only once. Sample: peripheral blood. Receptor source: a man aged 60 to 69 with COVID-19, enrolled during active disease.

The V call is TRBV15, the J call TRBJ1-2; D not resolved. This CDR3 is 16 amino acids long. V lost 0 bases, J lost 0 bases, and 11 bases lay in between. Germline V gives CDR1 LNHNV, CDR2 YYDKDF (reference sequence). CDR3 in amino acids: CATSRDSSTTNYGYTF. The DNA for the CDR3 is TGTGCCACCAGCAGAGATTCGAGTACGACTAACTATGGCTACACCTTC. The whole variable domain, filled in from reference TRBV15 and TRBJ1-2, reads DAMVIQNPRYQVTQFGKPVTLSCSQTLNHNVMYWYQQKSSQAPKLLFHYYDKDFNNEADTPDNFQSRRPNTSFCFLDIRSPGLGDTAMYLCATSRDSSTTNYGYTFGSGTRLTVV.

The CDR3 here is CASSWTSPETQYF. The CDR3 DNA sequence: TGCGCCAGCAGCTGGACTAGCCCAGAGACCCAGTACTTC. V is TRBV5-1 and J is TRBJ2-5; 8 bases agree with TRBD2. Germline V CDR1 and CDR2: SGHRS, YFSETQ. This CDR3 is built from 13 residues. V gave up 3 bases and J gave up 4 bases; unmatched junction bases: 2.

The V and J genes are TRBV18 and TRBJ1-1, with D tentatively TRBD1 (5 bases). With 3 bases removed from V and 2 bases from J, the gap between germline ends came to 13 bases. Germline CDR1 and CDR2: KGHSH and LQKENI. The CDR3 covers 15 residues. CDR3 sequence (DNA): TGTGCCAGCTCACCTCCTAGGGGCATCAACACTGAAGCTTTCTTT. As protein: CASSPPRGINTEAFF.

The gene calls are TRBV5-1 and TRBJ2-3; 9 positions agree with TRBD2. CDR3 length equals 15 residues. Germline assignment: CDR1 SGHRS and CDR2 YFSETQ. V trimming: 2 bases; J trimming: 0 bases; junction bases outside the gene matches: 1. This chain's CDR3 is CASSFSGGSTDTQYF. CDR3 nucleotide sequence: TGCGCCAGCAGCTTTAGCGGGGGAAGCACAGATACGCAGTATTTT.

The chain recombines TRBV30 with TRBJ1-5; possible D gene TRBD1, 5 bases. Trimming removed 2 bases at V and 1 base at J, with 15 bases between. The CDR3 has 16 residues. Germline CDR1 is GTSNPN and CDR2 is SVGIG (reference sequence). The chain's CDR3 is CAWSHGTRASNQPQHF. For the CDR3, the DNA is TGTGCCTGGAGTCACGGAACCAGGGCAAGCAATCAGCCCCAGCATTTT.

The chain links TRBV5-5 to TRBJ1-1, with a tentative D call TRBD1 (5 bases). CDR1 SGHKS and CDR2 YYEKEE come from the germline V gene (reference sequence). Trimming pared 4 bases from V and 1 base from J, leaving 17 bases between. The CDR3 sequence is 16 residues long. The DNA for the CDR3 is TGTGCCAGCAGCGATTACCGGACAAGGACGAACACTGAAGCTTTCTTT. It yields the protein CASSDYRTRTNTEAFF.

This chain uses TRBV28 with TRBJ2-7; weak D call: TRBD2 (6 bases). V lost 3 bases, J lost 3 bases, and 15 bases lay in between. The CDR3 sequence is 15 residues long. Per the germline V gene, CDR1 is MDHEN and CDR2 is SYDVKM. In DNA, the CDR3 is TGTGCCAGCAGTTTCCCTGGGGGGTTGGGCTACGAGCAGTACTTC. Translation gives CASSFPGGLGYEQYF.

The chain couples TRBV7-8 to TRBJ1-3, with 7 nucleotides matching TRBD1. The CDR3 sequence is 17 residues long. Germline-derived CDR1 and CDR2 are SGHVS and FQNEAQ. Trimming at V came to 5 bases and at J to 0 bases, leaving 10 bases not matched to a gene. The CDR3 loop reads CASSLRDSPLSGNTIYF. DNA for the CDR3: TGTGCCAGCAGCCTCCGGGACAGCCCCCTCTCTGGAAACACCATATATTTT.

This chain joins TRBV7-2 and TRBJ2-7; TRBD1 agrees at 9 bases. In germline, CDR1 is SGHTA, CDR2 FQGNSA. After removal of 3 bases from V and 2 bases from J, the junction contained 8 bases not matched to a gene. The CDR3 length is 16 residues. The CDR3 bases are TGTGCCAGCAGCTTTCCCCCCCGGACAGGGGCCTACGAGCAGTACTTC. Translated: CASSFPPRTGAYEQYF.